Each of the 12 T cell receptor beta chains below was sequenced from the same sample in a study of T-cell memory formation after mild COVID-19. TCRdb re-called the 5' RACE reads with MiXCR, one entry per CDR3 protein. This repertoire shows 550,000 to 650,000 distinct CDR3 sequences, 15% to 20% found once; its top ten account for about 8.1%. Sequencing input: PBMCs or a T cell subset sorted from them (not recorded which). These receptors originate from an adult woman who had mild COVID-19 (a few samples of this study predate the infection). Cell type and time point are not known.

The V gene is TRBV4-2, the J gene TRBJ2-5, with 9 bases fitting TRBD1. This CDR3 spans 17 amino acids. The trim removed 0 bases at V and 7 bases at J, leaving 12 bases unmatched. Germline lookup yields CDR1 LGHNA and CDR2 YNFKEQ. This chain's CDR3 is CASSQDRQGQGYGTQYF. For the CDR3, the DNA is TGTGCCAGCAGCCAAGATCGCCAAGGACAGGGGTATGGGACCCAGTACTTC.

The CDR3 region has the DNA TGCAGCGTTGAAGCAGGGAGTTCCTACGAGCAGTACTTC. Encoded protein: CSVEAGSSYEQYF. The rearrangement links TRBV29-1 to TRBJ2-7; D could derive from TRBD1 or TRBD2 (5 bases each). V lost 1 base and J lost 1, with 8 bases in between. The CDR3 spans 13 residues. The germline V gene encodes CDR1 SQVTM and CDR2 ANQGSEA.

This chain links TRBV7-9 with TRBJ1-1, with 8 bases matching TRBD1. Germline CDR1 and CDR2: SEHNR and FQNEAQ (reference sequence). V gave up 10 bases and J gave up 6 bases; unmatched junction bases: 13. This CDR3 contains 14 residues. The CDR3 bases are TGTGCCATCGACAGGGGCGACTGGGGGGCTGAAGCTTTCTTT. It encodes CAIDRGDWGAEAFF.

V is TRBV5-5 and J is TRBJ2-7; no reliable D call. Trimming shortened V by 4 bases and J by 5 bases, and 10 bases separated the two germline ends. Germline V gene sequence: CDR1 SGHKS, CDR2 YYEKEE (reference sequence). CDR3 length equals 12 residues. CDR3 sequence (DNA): TGTGCCAGCAGCCACAACATAGACGAGCAGTACTTC. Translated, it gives CASSHNIDEQYF. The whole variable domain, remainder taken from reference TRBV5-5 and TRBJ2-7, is DAGVTQSPTHLIKTRGQQVTLRCSPISGHKSVSWYQQVLGQGPQFIFQYYEKEERGRGNFPDRFSARQFPNYSSELNVNALLLGDSALYLCASSHNIDEQYFGPGTRLTVT.

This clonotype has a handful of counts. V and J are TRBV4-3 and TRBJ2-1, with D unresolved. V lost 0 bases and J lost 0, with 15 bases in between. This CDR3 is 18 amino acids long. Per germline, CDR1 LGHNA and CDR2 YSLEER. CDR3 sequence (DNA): TGCGCCAGCAGCCAAGACCAGCCGACACTCAACTCCTACAATGAGCAGTTCTTC. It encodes CASSQDQPTLNSYNEQFF.

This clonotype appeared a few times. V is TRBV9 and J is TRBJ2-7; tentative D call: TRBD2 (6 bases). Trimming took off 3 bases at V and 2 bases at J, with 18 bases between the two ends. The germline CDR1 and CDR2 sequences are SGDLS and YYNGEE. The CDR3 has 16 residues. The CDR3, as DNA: TGTGCCAGCAGCGCCGTGGAGGGGCTGACCCCCTACGAGCAGTACTTC. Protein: CASSAVEGLTPYEQYF.

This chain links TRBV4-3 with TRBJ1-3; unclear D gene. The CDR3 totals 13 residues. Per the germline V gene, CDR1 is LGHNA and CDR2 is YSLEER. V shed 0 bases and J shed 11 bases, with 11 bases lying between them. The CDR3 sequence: CASSQETEFPIYF. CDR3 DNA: TGCGCCAGCAGCCAAGAAACCGAATTCCCCATATATTTT.

The chain's CDR3 is CAWSVGQANSPLHF. The CDR3 bases are TGTGCCTGGAGTGTCGGGCAGGCTAATTCACCCCTCCACTTT. The chain combines TRBV30 with TRBJ1-6; the D is unclear. The CDR3 is 14 amino acids. Germline values: CDR1 GTSNPN, CDR2 SVGIG (reference sequence). Between the trimmed V and J ends, which lost 0 bases and 6 bases, there was a span of 9 bases. Based on the CDR3 plus reference TRBV30 and TRBJ1-6, the full variable domain is SQTIHQWPATLVQPVGSPLSLECTVEGTSNPNLYWYRQAAGRGLQLLFYSVGIGQISSEVPQNLSASRPQDRQFILSSKKLLLSDSGFYLCAWSVGQANSPLHFGNGTRLTVT.

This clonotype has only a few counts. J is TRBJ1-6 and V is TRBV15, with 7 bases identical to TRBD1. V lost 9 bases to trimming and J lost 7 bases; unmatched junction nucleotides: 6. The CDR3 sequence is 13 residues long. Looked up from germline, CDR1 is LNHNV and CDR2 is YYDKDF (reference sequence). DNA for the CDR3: TGTGCCACAGCGGGACAGATGAATTCACCCCTCCACTTT. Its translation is CATAGQMNSPLHF.

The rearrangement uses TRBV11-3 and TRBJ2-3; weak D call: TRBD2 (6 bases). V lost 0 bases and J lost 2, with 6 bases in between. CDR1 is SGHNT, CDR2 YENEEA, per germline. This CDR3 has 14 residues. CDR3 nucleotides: TGTGCCAGCAGCTTAGAGGACTACACAGATACGCAGTATTTT. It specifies CASSLEDYTDTQYF.

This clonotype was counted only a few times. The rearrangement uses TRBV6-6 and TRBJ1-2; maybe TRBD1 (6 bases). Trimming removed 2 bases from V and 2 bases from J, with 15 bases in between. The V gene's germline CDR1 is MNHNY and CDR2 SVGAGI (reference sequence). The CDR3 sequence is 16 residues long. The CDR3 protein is CASSYPSYGTNYGYTF. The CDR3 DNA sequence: TGTGCCAGCAGTTACCCCTCCTACGGGACAAACTATGGCTACACCTTC.

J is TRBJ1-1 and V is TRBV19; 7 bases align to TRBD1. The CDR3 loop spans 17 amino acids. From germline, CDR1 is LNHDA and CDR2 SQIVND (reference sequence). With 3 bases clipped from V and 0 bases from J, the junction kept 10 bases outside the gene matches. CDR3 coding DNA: TGTGCCAGTAGTATGGTATCGGGACAGTTTATGAACACTGAAGCTTTCTTT. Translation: CASSMVSGQFMNTEAFF.